This T cell receptor (beta chain) was documented in a study of cytomegalovirus exposure and HLA in healthy donors. Turning to the study itself: Of the donors genotyped, several hundred in all, over 80% fell in the Caucasian-associated ancestry cluster.

The CDR3 has 16 residues. The V end was cut by 3 bases, the J end by 4 bases, with 15 bases between. Germline V gene sequence: CDR1 KGHSH, CDR2 LQKENI. PCR involved 60 Vbeta and 13 Jbeta primers. Using immunoSEQ multiplex PCR, the repertoire was profiled, and TCRdb retains in-frame clones only, with some absent. The sample has over 150,000 clones; approximately 80% are singletons. Only one count was recorded for this clone. The antigen is not known. Study results and caveats: Clonal expansion, a later analysis showed, was greater in HLA-associated TCR beta chains than in equally common others. Prior analysis indicated that the majority of TCR beta V segments exhibited productivity approximately 87% or approximately 30% of the time. Links to common viral pathogens appeared, in a later analysis, for several of the most significant clusters.

The sequencing sample was made of PBMCs. The rearrangement joins TRBV18 to TRBJ1-4, with a weak D call TRBD1 (5 bases). The receptor's source is a man between 25 and 39 years old in good health and CMV-seropositive. CDR3 nucleotides: TGTGCCAGCTCACCTTCCCTGACAGAGCATAATGAAAAACTGTTTTTT. Protein sequence: CASSPSLTEHNEKLFF.